The 8 T cell receptor beta chains in this list originate from one sample, sequenced in a study of T cells expressing NK-cell markers. TCRdb re-called the 5' RACE reads and catalogs CDR3 proteins one per entry, DNA excluded. This sample contains about 30,000 distinct CDR3 sequences. The sequenced sample consisted of blood T cells: a sorted CD56 or NKG2C T cell subset, CD4+ or CD8+ T cells, or bulk PBMC T cells (not recorded which). The source of these receptors is a woman aged 18-70 years in good health.

V gene TRBV20-1 combines with J gene TRBJ2-7. The V gene's germline CDR1 is DFQATT and CDR2 SNEGSKA (reference sequence). CDR3 size: 12 residues. CDR3: CSATWGSYEQYF.

The chain is built from TRBV7-6 and TRBJ2-2; TCRdb names TRBD1, which stays unverified in the absence of DNA. This CDR3 has 16 residues. Germline-derived CDR1 and CDR2 are SGHVS and FNYEAQ. The CDR3: CASSLVSGFNTGELFF. The complete variable domain, with remaining parts taken from reference TRBV7-6 and TRBJ2-2, reads GAGVSQSPRYKVTKRGQDVALRCDPISGHVSLYWYRQALGQGPEFLTYFNYEAQQDKSGLPNDRFSAERPEGSISTLTIQRTEQRDSAMYRCASSLVSGFNTGELFFGEGSRLTVL.

J is TRBJ2-7 and V is TRBV10-3. The CDR3 has 12 residues. Germline assignment: CDR1 ENHRY and CDR2 SYGVKD. CDR3 region: CAIGVSPYEQYF.

The genes are TRBV12-3 or TRBV12-4 and TRBJ2-7; the D gene TCRdb calls, TRBD1, cannot be checked with no DNA. This CDR3 comprises 14 residues. The CDR3 sequence: CASSFRDRSDEQYF.

The rearrangement uses TRBV27 and TRBJ1-3; TCRdb calls TRBD1, which cannot be checked without DNA. Germline V gene lookup returns CDR1 MNHEY and CDR2 SMNVEV (reference sequence). This CDR3 has 14 amino acids. The CDR3 region is CASSPRGGGNTIYF.

The chain carries TRBV5-1 and TRBJ2-5; as DNA is missing, the TRBD2 call by TCRdb cannot be tested. The germline gives CDR1 SGHRS, CDR2 YFSETQ. The CDR3 has 14 residues. The CDR3 is CASSTGLTGETQYF.

The chain links TRBV20-1 to TRBJ2-1; the D call of TRBD2 rests on TCRdb alone, since no DNA is present to check it. The V gene's germline CDR1 is DFQATT and CDR2 SNEGSKA (reference sequence). The CDR3 has 11 amino acids. CDR3 region: CSALAMNEQFF.

This rearrangement joins TRBV27 to TRBJ2-2. CDR1 is MNHEY, CDR2 SMNVEV, per germline (reference sequence). The CDR3 totals 14 residues. CDR3 sequence: CASSFLSEGGELFF.